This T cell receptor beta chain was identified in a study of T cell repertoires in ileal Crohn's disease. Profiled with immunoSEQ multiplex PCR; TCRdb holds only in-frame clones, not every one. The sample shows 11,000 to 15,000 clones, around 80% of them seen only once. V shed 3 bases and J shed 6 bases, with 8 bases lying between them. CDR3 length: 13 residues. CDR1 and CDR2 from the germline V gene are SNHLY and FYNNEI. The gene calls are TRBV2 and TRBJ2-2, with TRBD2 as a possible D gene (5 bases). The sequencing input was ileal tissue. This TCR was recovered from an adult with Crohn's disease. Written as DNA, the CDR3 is TGTGCCAGCAGTGAGCGAGGGCCCGGGGAGCTGTTTTTT. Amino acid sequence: CASSERGPGELFF.